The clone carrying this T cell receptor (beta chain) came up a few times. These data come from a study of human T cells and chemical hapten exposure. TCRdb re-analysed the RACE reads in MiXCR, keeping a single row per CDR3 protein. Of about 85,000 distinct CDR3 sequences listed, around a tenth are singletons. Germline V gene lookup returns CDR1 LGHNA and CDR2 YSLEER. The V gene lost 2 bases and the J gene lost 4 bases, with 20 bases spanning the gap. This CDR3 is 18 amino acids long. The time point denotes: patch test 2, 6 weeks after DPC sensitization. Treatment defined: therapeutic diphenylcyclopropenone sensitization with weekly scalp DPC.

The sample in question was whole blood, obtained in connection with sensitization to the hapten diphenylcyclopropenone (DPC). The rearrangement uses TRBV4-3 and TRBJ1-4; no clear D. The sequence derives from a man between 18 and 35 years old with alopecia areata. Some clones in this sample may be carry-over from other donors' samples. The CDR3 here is CASSQTWERTERNEKLFF. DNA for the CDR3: TGCGCCAGCAGCCAAACATGGGAAAGGACCGAACGTAATGAAAAACTGTTTTTT.